This T cell receptor beta chain was identified during a study of shared clonotypes between healthy human individuals. The CDR3 is 13 residues long. The V gene lost 4 bases and the J gene lost 3 bases, with 9 bases spanning the gap. CDR1 and CDR2 (germline): LNHDA, SQIVND (reference sequence). Clones were read by immunoSEQ multiplex PCR, and TCRdb kept only the in-frame ones, dropping some. The sample has over 850,000 clones; approximately 78% are singletons. The sample comprised memory CD4+ T cells from PBMCs. The subset was: CD45RA-negative fraction. This chain joins TRBV19 and TRBJ2-5; a possible D gene is TRBD1 (6 bases). The source is a young man in good health. Some clones in this sample may be carry-over from other donors' samples. CDR3 sequence: CASSRGPKETQYF. For the CDR3, the DNA is TGTGCCAGTAGTAGGGGGCCAAAAGAGACCCAGTACTTC.